The 14 T cell receptor beta chains below come from one sample, sequenced in a study of blood T cells in healthy people across ages. The authors ran a second PCR of roughly 6 to 12 cycles using a sample-barcoded 5' primer and a J-beta primer mix. TCRdb processed the 5' RACE reads anew with MiXCR; each CDR3 protein has one entry. The repertoire holds more than 1,000,000 distinct CDR3 sequences, approximately 25% seen once, with about 0.72% in the top ten. These data also formed part of another study, on T cells of mothers and their children.

The specimen sequenced was blood. These receptors all come from a girl between 2 and 10 years old in good health.

Of note for this clonotype: A much more abundant neighbour one base away suggests this may be a read error. The rearrangement joins TRBV7-2 to TRBJ2-7; 7 nucleotides line up with TRBD2. CDR1 is SGHTA and CDR2 is FQGNSA in the germline V gene. Trimming cost V 2 bases and J 6 bases; bases outside gene matches: 4. The CDR3 runs 13 residues. The CDR3 nucleotides are TGTGCCAGCAGCTTAACGGGAGGTCGCGAGCAGTACTTC. Encoded protein: CASSLTGGREQYF. The full variable domain, with the rest looked up from reference TRBV7-2 and TRBJ2-7, is GAGVSQSPSNKVTEKGKDVELRCDPISGHTALYWYRQSLGQGLEFLIYFQGNSAPDKSGLPSDRFSAERTGGSVSTLTIQRTQQEDSAVYLCASSLTGGREQYFGPGTRLTVT.

This clonotype was seen more than once but under ten times. The chain employs TRBV5-6 and TRBJ2-5; D gene ambiguous. The J call could be wrong; TRBJ2-1 is a better fit for the DNA end. This CDR3 region has 11 residues. The germline V gene encodes CDR1 SGHDT and CDR2 YYEEEE. The CDR3 is CASRVGAEQFF. In DNA, the CDR3 is TGTGCCAGCAGGGTAGGAGCTGAGCAGTTCTTC.

This clonotype has a count of ten or more. This chain links TRBV7-3 with TRBJ2-1, with 7 bases identical to TRBD2. The length of the CDR3 is 15 residues. V dropped 5 bases and J dropped 4; count of bases not matched to a gene: 8. Germline V gene sequence: CDR1 SGHTA, CDR2 FQGTGA. For the CDR3, the DNA is TGTGCCAGCAGCCCGTTAGCGGGCTTGTACAATGAGCAGTTCTTC. Its protein product is CASSPLAGLYNEQFF.

This clonotype was counted between two and nine times. This sequence joins TRBV7-2 and TRBJ2-5; maybe TRBD2 (6 bases). Germline V lookup: CDR1 SGHTA, CDR2 FQGNSA. V was clipped by 4 bases and J by 5 bases, with 11 bases between them. The CDR3 contains 13 residues. The CDR3 DNA is TGTGCCAGCAGCTGGGGACTGCGGGAGACCCAGTACTTC. Translated, it gives CASSWGLRETQYF. The complete variable domain, with remaining parts taken from reference TRBV7-2 and TRBJ2-5, reads GAGVSQSPSNKVTEKGKDVELRCDPISGHTALYWYRQSLGQGLEFLIYFQGNSAPDKSGLPSDRFSAERTGGSVSTLTIQRTQQEDSAVYLCASSWGLRETQYFGPGTRLLVL.

This clonotype was detected only a few times. The rearrangement joins TRBV12-3 or TRBV12-4 to TRBJ2-7; D may be TRBD1 or TRBD2 (7 bases each). The CDR3 runs to 15 residues. V was clipped by 5 bases and J by 5 bases, with 19 bases between them. The CDR3 nucleotides are TGTGCCAGCAGTCTCCCAGGGGGAGGGCGGAACGAGCAGTACTTC. Encoded protein: CASSLPGGGRNEQYF.

The chain couples TRBV10-3 to TRBJ2-5; a possible D gene is TRBD1 (5 bases). V was trimmed by 10 bases and J by 0 bases, leaving 12 bases between them. Germline-derived CDR1 and CDR2 are ENHRY and SYGVKD. The CDR3 runs to 13 residues. DNA for the CDR3: TGTGCCACCTTAGACAGAGACCAAGAGACCCAGTACTTC. Its translation is CATLDRDQETQYF.

This clonotype came up a few times. The chain joins TRBV11-2 to TRBJ2-7; D perhaps matches TRBD1 (6 bases). The CDR3 is 15 amino acids. Germline V gives CDR1 SGHAT, CDR2 FQNNGV. The V end was cut by 4 bases, the J end by 2 bases, with 15 bases between. The chain's CDR3 is CASSYGQLQTYEQYF. As DNA, the CDR3 is TGTGCCAGCAGCTACGGACAGCTCCAAACCTACGAGCAGTACTTC.

The chain recombines TRBV6-2 or TRBV6-3 with TRBJ2-1; no reliable D call. V was clipped by 3 bases and J by 0 bases, with 12 bases between them. Germline-derived CDR1 and CDR2 are MNHEY and SVGEGT. This CDR3 region has 16 residues. The CDR3 sequence: CASSYNYRSSYNEQFF. The CDR3 nucleotides are TGTGCCAGCAGTTATAATTACAGATCCTCCTACAATGAGCAGTTCTTC.

The chain combines TRBV5-1 with TRBJ2-5; TRBD1 agrees at 8 bases. The CDR3 length is 15 residues. Germline CDR1 and CDR2: SGHRS and YFSETQ. V dropped 4 bases and J dropped 5; count of bases not matched to a gene: 10. The CDR3 nucleotides read TGCGCCAGCAGCCCCGGACAGGGATATTACGAGACCCAGTACTTC. Translated: CASSPGQGYYETQYF. The full variable domain, with the rest looked up from reference TRBV5-1 and TRBJ2-5, is KAGVTQTPRYLIKTRGQQVTLSCSPISGHRSVSWYQQTPGQGLQFLFEYFSETQRNKGNFPGRFSGRQFSNSRSEMNVSTLELGDSALYLCASSPGQGYYETQYFGPGTRLLVL.

This clonotype was seen only a few times. The chain recombines TRBV7-9 with TRBJ1-6; D perhaps matches TRBD1 (6 bases). Germline lookup yields CDR1 SEHNR and CDR2 FQNEAQ (reference sequence). This CDR3 is built from 15 residues. V dropped 4 bases and J dropped 7 bases, with 14 bases sitting between them. The CDR3 loop reads CASSSGAKKNSPLHF. CDR3 DNA: TGTGCCAGCAGCTCGGGGGCGAAGAAGAATTCACCCCTCCACTTT. Full variable domain (remainder filled in from reference TRBV7-9 and TRBJ1-6): DTGVSQNPRHKITKRGQNVTFRCDPISEHNRLYWYRQTLGQGPEFLTYFQNEAQLEKSRLLSDRFSAERPKGSFSTLEIQRTEQGDSAMYLCASSSGAKKNSPLHFGNGTRLTVT.

This clonotype turned up a few times. The chain links TRBV29-1 to TRBJ1-2; D is unclear. V lost 4 bases and J lost 3, with 6 bases in between. The CDR3 runs to 11 residues. The germline V gene has CDR1 SQVTM and CDR2 ANQGSEA. In DNA form, the CDR3 reads TGCAGCGTTGTCTTGGACTATGGCTACACCTTC. Its translation is CSVVLDYGYTF.

V usage is TRBV6-1 and J usage is TRBJ2-6, with D unresolved. The length of the CDR3 is 15 residues. Trimming left V 6 bases short and J 0 bases short, with 9 bases between. CDR1 and CDR2 (germline): MNHNS, SASEGT. CDR3 DNA sequence: TGTGCCAGCAGAAATTCCGTCTCTGGGGCCAACGTCCTGACTTTC. As protein: CASRNSVSGANVLTF.

This chain links TRBV7-9 with TRBJ2-1; 7 bases agree with TRBD2. There are 16 residues in the CDR3. CDR1 is SEHNR, CDR2 FQNEAQ, per germline (reference sequence). V lost 1 base and J lost 9; bases outside the gene matches: 12. The CDR3 bases are TGTGCCAGCAGCTTAGTTGAAGGGGCGGGAGTTGGTGAGCAGTTCTTC. Translation gives CASSLVEGAGVGEQFF.

The chain recombines TRBV5-5 with TRBJ2-5, with 8 bases that match TRBD1. The trim removed 5 bases at V and 4 bases at J, leaving 13 bases unmatched. There are 16 residues in the CDR3. In germline, CDR1 is SGHKS, CDR2 YYEKEE (reference sequence). Here the CDR3 reads CASSTGQGGFGETQYF. CDR3 coding DNA: TGTGCCAGCAGTACCGGACAGGGTGGGTTTGGAGAGACCCAGTACTTC.